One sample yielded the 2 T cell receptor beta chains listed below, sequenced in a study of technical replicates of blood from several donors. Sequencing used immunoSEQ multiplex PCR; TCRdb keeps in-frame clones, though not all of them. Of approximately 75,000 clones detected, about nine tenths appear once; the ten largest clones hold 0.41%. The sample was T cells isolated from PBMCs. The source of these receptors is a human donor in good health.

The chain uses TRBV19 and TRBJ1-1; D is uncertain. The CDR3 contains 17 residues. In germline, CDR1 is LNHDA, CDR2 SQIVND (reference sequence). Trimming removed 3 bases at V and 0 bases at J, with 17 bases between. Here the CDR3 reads CASSIQTRGRMNTEAFF. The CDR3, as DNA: TGTGCCAGTAGTATCCAGACTCGCGGCAGAATGAACACTGAAGCTTTCTTT.

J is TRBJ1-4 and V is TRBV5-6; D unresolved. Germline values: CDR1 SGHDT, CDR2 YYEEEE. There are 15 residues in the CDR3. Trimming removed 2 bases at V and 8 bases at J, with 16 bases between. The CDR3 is CASSFPVLAGEKLFF. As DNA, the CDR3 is TGTGCCAGCAGCTTCCCGGTCCTTGCGGGGGAAAAACTGTTTTTT.